This T cell receptor beta chain was recorded in a study of cytomegalovirus exposure and HLA in healthy donors. As for this clone: The target antigen is unknown.

General observations from the study: Researchers reported in a later analysis that common viral pathogens appeared linked to several top clusters.

Germline assignment: CDR1 SGDLS and CDR2 YYNGEE. V lost 3 bases, J lost 4 bases, and 13 bases lay in between. This CDR3 spans 15 amino acids. PCR amplification relied on 60 Vbeta primers (plus 13 Jbeta primers). Only in-frame clones appear in the TCRdb table, and some are missing; sequencing was by immunoSEQ multiplex PCR. This sample has about 150,000 clones, with around 60% found just once. Specimen: PBMCs. This receptor was taken from a woman in her sixties in good health and CMV-seropositive. The chain uses TRBV9 and TRBJ2-2, with a weak D call TRBD1 (5 bases). CDR3 loop: CASSAESRATGELFF. CDR3 DNA sequence: TGTGCCAGCAGCGCCGAGAGCAGGGCCACCGGGGAGCTGTTTTTT.